These 23 T cell receptor beta chains were sequenced from one sample in a study of lymphopenia after photon versus proton radiotherapy (dated by TCRdb to 2018 to 2020). Library preparation used the immunoSEQ multiplex PCR assay. TCRdb provides this immuneACCESS table in a form limited to in-frame rearrangements. Some clones are lacking; in checked studies, under half of them reflect an unresolved V gene, and why the rest are absent is not known. The sample has 150,000 to 200,000 clones on record, approximately 91% of them singletons. Of the sample, around 5.1% is held by the ten largest clones. The sample was peripheral blood, taken from a patient treated with photon-based radiotherapy. Every receptor here comes from a man between 50 and 59 years old with gastric cancer.

This chain links TRBV18 with TRBJ1-2; tentatively, D is TRBD1 (5 bases). Germline loops: CDR1 KGHSH, CDR2 LQKENI. V was shortened by 2 bases and J by 2 bases, with 9 bases between the two germline ends. CDR3 length equals 14 residues. The chain's CDR3 is CASSPSGGNYGYTF. The CDR3 region has the DNA TGTGCCAGCTCACCATCGGGGGGGAACTATGGCTACACCTTC. Drawing the rest from reference TRBV18 and TRBJ1-2, the complete variable domain is NAGVMQNPRHLVRRRGQEARLRCSPMKGHSHVYWYRQLPEEGLKFMVYLQKENIIDESGMPKERFSAEFPKEGPSILRIQQVVRGDSAAYFCASSPSGGNYGYTFGSGTRLTVV.

The CDR3 nucleotides are TGCGCCAGCAGCCAAGTTATAAGGGGGCGAGGGAACACTGAAGCTTTCTTT. Encoded protein: CASSQVIRGRGNTEAFF. The rearrangement uses TRBV4-1 and TRBJ1-1; 7 nucleotides align to TRBD1. The germline gives CDR1 MGHRA, CDR2 YSYEKL. The trim removed 1 base at V and 1 base at J, leaving 9 bases unmatched. The CDR3 contains 17 residues.

The rearrangement joins TRBV6-5 to TRBJ2-7, with 8 bases lining up with TRBD2. J lost 7 bases, V lost 7 bases, and 12 bases had no gene match. The CDR3 covers 14 residues. Germline CDR1 reads MNHEY; CDR2 reads SVGAGI. CDR3 sequence (DNA): TGTGCCAGCAATCTCGGGGGGGGTGATCGGGAGCAGTACTTC. Protein product: CASNLGGGDREQYF.

This clone was observed a handful of times. This chain links TRBV9 with TRBJ2-1; D is uncertain. CDR1 is SGDLS, CDR2 YYNGEE, per germline. This CDR3 comprises 14 residues. The ends were cut back, 0 bases at V and 7 bases at J, with 11 bases in the middle. The CDR3: CASSVDGMWNEQFF. The CDR3 DNA follows: TGTGCCAGCAGCGTAGATGGCATGTGGAATGAGCAGTTCTTC.

The chain combines TRBV5-1 with TRBJ2-7, with TRBD1 matching 10 bases. Germline loops: CDR1 SGHRS, CDR2 YFSETQ. CDR3 length: 18 residues. V was clipped by 4 bases and J by 5 bases; unmatched bases: 18. The CDR3 protein is CASSGPGTGVSEVDEQYF. Here the CDR3 DNA reads TGCGCCAGCAGCGGTCCCGGGACAGGGGTATCCGAAGTGGACGAGCAGTACTTC.

The chain couples TRBV15 to TRBJ2-5, with 10 bases lining up with TRBD2. The J call could be wrong; TRBJ2-7 is a better fit for the DNA end. The CDR3 spans 14 residues. The germline V gene encodes CDR1 LNHNV and CDR2 YYDKDF (reference sequence). The CDR3 spells CATSRRTSGYEQYF. The DNA of the CDR3 is TGTGCCACCAGCCGTCGGACTAGCGGCTACGAGCAGTACTTC.

In this sample, this clone turned up a few times. The chain is built from TRBV7-9 and TRBJ1-3; D remains ambiguous. The CDR3 sequence is 12 residues long. Trimming removed 3 bases at V and 3 bases at J, with 3 bases between. Germline V CDR1 and CDR2: SEHNR, FQNEAQ (reference sequence). As DNA, the CDR3 is TGTGCCAGCAGCTTGAGTGGAAACACCATATATTTT. Protein sequence: CASSLSGNTIYF.

V is TRBV19 and J is TRBJ1-4; TRBD1 agrees at 7 bases. Trimming removed 9 bases from V and 1 base from J; junction bases left unmatched: 17. There are 18 residues in the CDR3. In germline, CDR1 is LNHDA, CDR2 SQIVND (reference sequence). The CDR3 loop is CASRPRGTAGGTNEKLFF. The CDR3 DNA follows: TGTGCCAGCCGCCCCCGCGGGACAGCTGGGGGAACTAATGAAAAACTGTTTTTT.

The chain combines TRBV19 with TRBJ2-3; TRBD2 aligns across 8 bases. The CDR3 extends over 16 amino acids. Germline V gives CDR1 LNHDA, CDR2 SQIVND (reference sequence). Trimming took 0 bases from V and 0 from J; bases not matched to a gene: 2. The CDR3 DNA follows: TGTGCCAGTAGTATAGAGGCGGGAGGAAGCACAGATACGCAGTATTTT. As protein: CASSIEAGGSTDTQYF.

The rearrangement links TRBV4-2 to TRBJ2-6, with 10 bases identical to TRBD2. The CDR3 sequence is 17 residues long. The V gene end was trimmed by 3 bases and the J gene end by 0 bases; junction bases not matched to a gene: 2. Germline loops: CDR1 LGHNA, CDR2 YNFKEQ. The CDR3 here is CASSHTSGDSGANVLTF. The CDR3 bases are TGTGCCAGCAGCCACACTAGCGGGGACTCTGGGGCCAACGTCCTGACTTTC.

The CDR3 spells CAIQGGAYEQYF. In DNA, the CDR3 is TGTGCCATCCAGGGAGGGGCCTACGAGCAGTACTTC. The chain couples TRBV10-3 to TRBJ2-7, with 7 nucleotides matching TRBD2. CDR1 and CDR2 from the germline V gene are ENHRY and SYGVKD. V was pared by 8 bases and J by 2 bases, with 3 bases of the junction left unmatched. This CDR3 region has 12 residues.

This clone was found once. The rearrangement joins TRBV7-6 to TRBJ2-5; D might be TRBD2 (5 bases). This CDR3 has 15 amino acids. Germline V gene sequence: CDR1 SGHVS, CDR2 FNYEAQ. Trimming left V 3 bases short and J 2 bases short, with 13 bases between. CDR3 loop: CASSFSLGPQETQYF. DNA of the CDR3: TGTGCCAGCAGCTTTTCACTAGGACCTCAAGAGACCCAGTACTTC.

The chain couples TRBV4-1 to TRBJ2-7; 10 bases match TRBD2. Germline V lookup: CDR1 MGHRA, CDR2 YSYEKL. The CDR3 sequence is 15 residues long. The ends lost 2 bases at V and 6 bases at J; junction bases unmatched: 7. Written as DNA, the CDR3 is TGCGCCAGCAGCCAAATGGGACTAGCGCTGGGCGAGCAGTACTTC. Its protein is CASSQMGLALGEQYF.

This chain connects TRBV19 to TRBJ2-7; 7 bases are shared with TRBD2. The CDR3 covers 14 residues. Germline CDR1 and CDR2: LNHDA and SQIVND (reference sequence). The V and J ends lost 1 base and 0 bases, in that order; junction bases with no gene match: 0. The CDR3 region has the DNA TGTGCCAGTAGTATAGCGGGAGGCTCCTACGAGCAGTACTTC. This translates into CASSIAGGSYEQYF.

This clone was recorded a few times. CDR3 sequence reads: CASTRGQGIRDEQFF. In DNA, the CDR3 is TGTGCCAGCACCCGGGGGCAGGGGATAAGGGATGAGCAGTTCTTC. V is TRBV9 and J is TRBJ2-1, with D possibly being TRBD1 or TRBD2 (6 bases each). V shed 6 bases and J shed 8 bases, with 21 bases lying between them. This CDR3 region has 15 residues. Germline CDR1 is SGDLS and CDR2 is YYNGEE.

The chain employs TRBV28 and TRBJ2-5; D is perhaps TRBD2 (5 bases). V was trimmed by 7 bases and J by 4 bases, leaving 16 bases between them. Germline CDR1 is MDHEN and CDR2 is SYDVKM. CDR3 size: 14 residues. Here the CDR3 DNA reads TGTGCCAGCAATACTCGGAGGCGCGGAGAGACCCAGTACTTC. As protein: CASNTRRRGETQYF.

V and J are TRBV7-9 and TRBJ1-2; 10 positions agree with TRBD1. The germline V gene has CDR1 SEHNR and CDR2 FQNEAQ (reference sequence). V lost 5 bases to trimming and J lost 6 bases; unmatched junction nucleotides: 3. The CDR3 has 13 residues. CDR3 sequence: CASSPTGGDGYTF. DNA for the CDR3: TGTGCCAGCAGCCCGACAGGGGGCGATGGCTACACCTTC.

The chain combines TRBV4-3 with TRBJ1-3; D unclear. V lost 1 base and J 0 bases, leaving 10 bases between the germline ends. Germline CDR1 and CDR2: LGHNA and YSLEER. The CDR3 totals 16 residues. The DNA for the CDR3 is TGCGCCAGCAGCCAAGGGGCGGCCCTCTCTGGAAACACCATATATTTT. Translating gives CASSQGAALSGNTIYF.

This clone appeared a few times. The chain employs TRBV5-4 and TRBJ2-5, with 8 positions matching TRBD2. V lost 0 bases, J lost 2 bases, and 9 bases stayed unmatched. Germline V gene lookup returns CDR1 SGHNT and CDR2 YYREEE (reference sequence). The CDR3 has 17 amino acids. The CDR3 nucleotides read TGTGCCAGCAGCTTGGCCGAGGCGGGAGGACGGCAAGAGACCCAGTACTTC. Its translation: CASSLAEAGGRQETQYF. Based on the CDR3 plus reference TRBV5-4 and TRBJ2-5, the full variable domain is ETGVTQSPTHLIKTRGQQVTLRCSSQSGHNTVSWYQQALGQGPQFIFQYYREEENGRGNFPPRFSGLQFPNYSSELNVNALELDDSALYLCASSLAEAGGRQETQYFGPGTRLLVL.

J is TRBJ2-5 and V is TRBV18, with D unresolved. The CDR3 is 13 amino acids. The germline gives CDR1 KGHSH, CDR2 LQKENI. Trimming stripped 6 bases from V and 1 base from J, with 9 bases between. This CDR3 reads CASSRQVQETQYF. The CDR3, as DNA: TGTGCCAGCTCGCGACAAGTCCAAGAGACCCAGTACTTC.

This clone appeared a single time. V usage is TRBV29-1 and J usage is TRBJ2-5; maybe TRBD2 (6 bases). V lost 4 bases, J lost 3 bases, and 15 bases lay in between. The CDR3 loop spans 14 amino acids. Germline-derived CDR1 and CDR2 are SQVTM and ANQGSEA. The CDR3 sequence: CSVVRRAGEETQYF. The CDR3 coding sequence is TGCAGCGTTGTCAGGAGGGCCGGAGAAGAGACCCAGTACTTC.

The chain links TRBV11-2 to TRBJ2-3; 7 bases are shared with TRBD2. CDR3 length equals 13 residues. V lost 3 bases and J lost 5; bases outside the gene matches: 2. CDR1 is SGHAT, CDR2 FQNNGV, per germline. CDR3: CASSFERGDTQYF. CDR3 DNA: TGTGCCAGCAGCTTCGAGCGGGGAGATACGCAGTATTTT.

The gene calls are TRBV18 and TRBJ1-5; D is unresolved. The CDR3 is 13 residues long. The germline V gene has CDR1 KGHSH and CDR2 LQKENI. Trimming shortened V by 4 bases and J by 7 bases, and 11 bases separated the two germline ends. CDR3 in DNA: TGTGCCAGCTCACGGAGTGGGAACCAGCCCCAGCATTTT. This sequence encodes CASSRSGNQPQHF.